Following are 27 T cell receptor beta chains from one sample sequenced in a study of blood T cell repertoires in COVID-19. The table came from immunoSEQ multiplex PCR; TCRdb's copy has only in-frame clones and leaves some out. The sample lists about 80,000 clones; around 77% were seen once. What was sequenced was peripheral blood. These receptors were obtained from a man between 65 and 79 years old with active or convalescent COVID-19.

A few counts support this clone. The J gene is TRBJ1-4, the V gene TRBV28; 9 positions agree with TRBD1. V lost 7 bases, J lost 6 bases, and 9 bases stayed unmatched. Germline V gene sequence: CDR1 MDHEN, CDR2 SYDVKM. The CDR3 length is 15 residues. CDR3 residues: CASITTTGGYEKLFF. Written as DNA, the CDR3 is TGTGCCAGCATTACAACGACAGGGGGGTATGAAAAACTGTTTTTT.

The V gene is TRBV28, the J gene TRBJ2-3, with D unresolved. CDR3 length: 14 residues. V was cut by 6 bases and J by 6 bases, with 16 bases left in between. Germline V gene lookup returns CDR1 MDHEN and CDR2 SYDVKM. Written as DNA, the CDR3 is TGTGCCAGCAGCAGCACTCTCCCCGGGGATACGCAGTATTTT. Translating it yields CASSSTLPGDTQYF. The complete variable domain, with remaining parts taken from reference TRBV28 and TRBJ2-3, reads DVKVTQSSRYLVKRTGEKVFLECVQDMDHENMFWYRQDPGLGLRLIYFSYDVKMKEKGDIPEGYSVSREKKERFSLILESASTNQTSMYLCASSSTLPGDTQYFGPGTRLTVL.

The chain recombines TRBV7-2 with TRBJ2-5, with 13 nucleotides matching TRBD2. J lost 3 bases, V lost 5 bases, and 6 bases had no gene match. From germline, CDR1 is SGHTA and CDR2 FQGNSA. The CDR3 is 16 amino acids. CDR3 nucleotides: TGTGCCAGCAGCAAATCCGGGACTAGCGGGAAAGAGACCCAGTACTTC. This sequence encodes CASSKSGTSGKETQYF.

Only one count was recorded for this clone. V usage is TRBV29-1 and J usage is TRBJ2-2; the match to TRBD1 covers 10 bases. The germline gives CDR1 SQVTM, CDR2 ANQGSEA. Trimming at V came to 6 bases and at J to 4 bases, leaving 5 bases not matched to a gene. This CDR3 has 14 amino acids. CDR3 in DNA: TGCAGCGTAGGGACAGGGGTTGGCACCGGGGAGCTGTTTTTT. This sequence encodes CSVGTGVGTGELFF.

CDR3: CASSVPGQGASVLTF. The CDR3, as DNA: TGTGCCAGTAGTGTGCCGGGACAGGGCGCTTCCGTCCTGACTTTC. V usage is TRBV19 and J usage is TRBJ2-6, with 9 bases fitting TRBD1. V was pared by 5 bases and J by 12 bases, with 11 bases of the junction left unmatched. CDR1 is LNHDA and CDR2 is SQIVND in the germline V gene (reference sequence). The CDR3 contains 15 residues.

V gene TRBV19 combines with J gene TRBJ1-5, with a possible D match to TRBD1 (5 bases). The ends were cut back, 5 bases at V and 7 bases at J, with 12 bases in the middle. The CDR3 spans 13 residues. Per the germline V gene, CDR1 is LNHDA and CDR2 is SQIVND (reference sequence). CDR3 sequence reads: CASSWKRGQPQHF. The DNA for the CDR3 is TGTGCCAGTAGTTGGAAAAGGGGACAGCCCCAGCATTTT.

The CDR3 reads CAWSRTGFLSGYTF. The CDR3, as DNA: TGTGCCTGGAGTCGTACAGGGTTCCTGTCTGGCTACACCTTC. The V gene is TRBV30, the J gene TRBJ1-2; TRBD1 is a possible D gene (6 bases). The V end lost 2 bases, the J end lost 7 bases, and 17 bases lay between the germline ends. The CDR3 is 14 amino acids. CDR1 is GTSNPN, CDR2 SVGIG, per germline (reference sequence).

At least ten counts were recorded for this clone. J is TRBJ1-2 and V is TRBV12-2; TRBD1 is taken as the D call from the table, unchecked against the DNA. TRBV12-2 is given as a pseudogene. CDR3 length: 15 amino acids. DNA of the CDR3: TGTGCAAGTCGCTTATCGAACCTACAGGGCAACGGCTACACCTTC. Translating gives CASRLSNLQGNGYTF.

CDR3 bases: TGTGCCAGCAGCGTAGGCCTAGCTCGGGGATATTACCCGCAGTATTTT. It encodes CASSVGLARGYYPQYF. J is TRBJ2-3 and V is TRBV9, with D maybe TRBD2 (5 bases). The germline CDR1 and CDR2 sequences are SGDLS and YYNGEE. V was clipped by 0 bases and J by 10 bases, with 21 bases between them. This CDR3 has 16 residues. Looking up the rest from reference TRBV9 and TRBJ2-3 gives the full variable domain: DSGVTQTPKHLITATGQRVTLRCSPRSGDLSVYWYQQSLDQGLQFLIQYYNGEERAKGNILERFSAQQFPDLHSELNLSSLELGDSALYFCASSVGLARGYYPQYFGPGTRLTVL.

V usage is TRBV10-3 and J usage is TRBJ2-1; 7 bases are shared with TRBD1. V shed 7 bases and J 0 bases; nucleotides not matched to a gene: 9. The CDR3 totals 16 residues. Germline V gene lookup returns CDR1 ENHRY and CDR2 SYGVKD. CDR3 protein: CAITDKTGSSYNEQFF. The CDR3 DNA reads TGTGCCATCACGGACAAGACAGGGAGCTCCTACAATGAGCAGTTCTTC.

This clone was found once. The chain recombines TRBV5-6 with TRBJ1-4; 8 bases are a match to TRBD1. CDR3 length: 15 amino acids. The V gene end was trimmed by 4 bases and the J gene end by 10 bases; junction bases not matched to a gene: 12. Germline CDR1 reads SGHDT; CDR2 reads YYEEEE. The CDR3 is CASSPRTGWVGKLFF. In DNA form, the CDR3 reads TGTGCCAGCAGCCCCCGGACAGGGTGGGTCGGAAAACTGTTTTTT.

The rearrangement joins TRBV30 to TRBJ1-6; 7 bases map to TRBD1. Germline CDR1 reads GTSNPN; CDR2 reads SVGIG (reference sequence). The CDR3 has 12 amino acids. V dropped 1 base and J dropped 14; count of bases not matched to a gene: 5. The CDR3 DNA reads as TGTGCCTGGAGTGGCGCAGGGGGTTCCCTCCACTTT. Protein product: CAWSGAGGSLHF.

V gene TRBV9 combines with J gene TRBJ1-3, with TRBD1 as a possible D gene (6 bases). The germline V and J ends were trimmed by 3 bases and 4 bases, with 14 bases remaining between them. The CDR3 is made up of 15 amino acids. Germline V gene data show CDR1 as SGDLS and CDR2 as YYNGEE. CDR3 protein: CASSGVQGAGNTIYF. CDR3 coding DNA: TGTGCCAGCAGCGGAGTACAGGGAGCCGGAAACACCATATATTTT.

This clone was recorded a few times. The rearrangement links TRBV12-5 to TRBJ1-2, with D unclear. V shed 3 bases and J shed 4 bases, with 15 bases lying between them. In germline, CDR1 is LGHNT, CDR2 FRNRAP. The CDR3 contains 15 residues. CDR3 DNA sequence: TGTGCTAGTGGTTTAGCATTGGAGGCAGGCTATGGCTACACCTTC. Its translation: CASGLALEAGYGYTF.

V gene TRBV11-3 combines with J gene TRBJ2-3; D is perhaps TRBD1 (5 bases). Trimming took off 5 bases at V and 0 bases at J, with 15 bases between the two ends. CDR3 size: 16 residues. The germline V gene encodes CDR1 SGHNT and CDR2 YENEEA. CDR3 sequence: CASSPGRDTSTDTQYF. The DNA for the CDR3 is TGTGCCAGCAGCCCTGGCAGGGATACTAGCACAGATACGCAGTATTTT.

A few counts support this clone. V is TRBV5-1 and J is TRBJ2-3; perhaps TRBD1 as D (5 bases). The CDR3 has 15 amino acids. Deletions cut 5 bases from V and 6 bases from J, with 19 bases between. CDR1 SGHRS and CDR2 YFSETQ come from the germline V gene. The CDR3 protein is CASSSGSDSGDTQYF. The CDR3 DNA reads TGCGCCAGCAGTTCTGGGTCGGATTCAGGGGATACGCAGTATTTT.

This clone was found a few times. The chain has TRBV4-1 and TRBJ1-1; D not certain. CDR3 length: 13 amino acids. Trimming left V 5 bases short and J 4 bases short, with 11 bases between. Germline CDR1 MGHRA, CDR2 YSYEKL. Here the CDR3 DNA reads TGCGCCAGCAGCATCGGGAGTGGCACTGAAGCTTTCTTT. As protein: CASSIGSGTEAFF.

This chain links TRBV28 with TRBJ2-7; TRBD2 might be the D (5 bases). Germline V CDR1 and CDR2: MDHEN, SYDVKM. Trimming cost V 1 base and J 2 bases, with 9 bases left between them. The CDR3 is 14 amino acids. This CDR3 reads CASSLYGVTYEQYF. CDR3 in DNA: TGTGCCAGCAGTTTATACGGGGTAACCTACGAGCAGTACTTC.

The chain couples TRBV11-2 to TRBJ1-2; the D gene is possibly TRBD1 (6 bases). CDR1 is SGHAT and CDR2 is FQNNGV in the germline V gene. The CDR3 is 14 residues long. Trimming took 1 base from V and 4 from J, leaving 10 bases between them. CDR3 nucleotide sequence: TGTGCCAGCAGCTTAGGGACAGCTGGCTATGGCTACACCTTC. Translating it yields CASSLGTAGYGYTF.

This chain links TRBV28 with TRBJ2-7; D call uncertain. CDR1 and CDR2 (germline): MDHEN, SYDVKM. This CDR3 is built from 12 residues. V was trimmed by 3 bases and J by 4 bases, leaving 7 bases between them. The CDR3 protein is CASSFSEYEQYF. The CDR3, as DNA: TGTGCCAGCAGTTTCTCAGAATACGAGCAGTACTTC.

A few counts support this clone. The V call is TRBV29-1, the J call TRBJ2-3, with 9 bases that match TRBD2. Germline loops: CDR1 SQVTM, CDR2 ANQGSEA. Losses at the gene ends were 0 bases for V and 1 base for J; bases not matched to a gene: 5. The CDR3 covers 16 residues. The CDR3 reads CSVEDLQRGGTDTQYF. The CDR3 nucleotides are TGCAGCGTTGAAGATCTACAGCGGGGGGGCACAGATACGCAGTATTTT.

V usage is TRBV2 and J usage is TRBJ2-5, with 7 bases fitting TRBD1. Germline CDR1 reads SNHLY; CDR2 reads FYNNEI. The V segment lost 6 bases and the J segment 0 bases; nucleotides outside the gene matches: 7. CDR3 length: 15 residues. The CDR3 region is CASRNRDSDQETQYF. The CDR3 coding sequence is TGTGCCAGCAGAAACCGGGACAGCGACCAAGAGACCCAGTACTTC.

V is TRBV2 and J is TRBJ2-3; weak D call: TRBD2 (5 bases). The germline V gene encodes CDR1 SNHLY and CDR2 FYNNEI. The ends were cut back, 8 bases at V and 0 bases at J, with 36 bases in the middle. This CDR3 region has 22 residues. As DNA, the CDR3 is TGTGCCAGCCCACCGGGATACCGTCCCCAAACCGATAGATCGATCAGCACAGATACGCAGTATTTT. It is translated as CASPPGYRPQTDRSISTDTQYF.

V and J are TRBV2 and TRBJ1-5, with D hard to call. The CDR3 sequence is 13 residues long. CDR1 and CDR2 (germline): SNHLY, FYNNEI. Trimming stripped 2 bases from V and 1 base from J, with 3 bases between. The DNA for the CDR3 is TGTGCCAGCAGTGAATCGAGCAATCAGCCCCAGCATTTT. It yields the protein CASSESSNQPQHF. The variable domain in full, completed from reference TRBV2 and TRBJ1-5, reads EPEVTQTPSHQVTQMGQEVILRCVPISNHLYFYWYRQILGQKVEFLVSFYNNEISEKSEIFDDQFSVERPDGSNFTLKIRSTKLEDSAMYFCASSESSNQPQHFGDGTRLSIL.

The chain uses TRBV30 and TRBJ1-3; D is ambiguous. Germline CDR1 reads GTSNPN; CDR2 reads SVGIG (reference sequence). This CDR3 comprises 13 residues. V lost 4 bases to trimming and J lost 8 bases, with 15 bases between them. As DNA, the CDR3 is TGTGCCTGGACCTCGGGATTTTTGGACACCATATATTTT. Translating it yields CAWTSGFLDTIYF.

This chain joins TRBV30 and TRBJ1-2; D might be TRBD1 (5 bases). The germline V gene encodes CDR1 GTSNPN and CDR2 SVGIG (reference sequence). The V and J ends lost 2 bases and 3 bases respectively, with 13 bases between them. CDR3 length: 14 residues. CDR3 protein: CAWSRNRNDYGYTF. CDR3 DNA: TGTGCCTGGAGTAGAAACAGGAACGACTATGGCTACACCTTC.

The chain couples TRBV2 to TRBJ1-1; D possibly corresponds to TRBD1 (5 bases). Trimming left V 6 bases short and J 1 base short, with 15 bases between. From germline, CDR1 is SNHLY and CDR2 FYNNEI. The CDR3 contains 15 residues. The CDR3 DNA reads TGTGCCAGCAGAGCAGGAAAAGACAGGAACACTGAAGCTTTCTTT. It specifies CASRAGKDRNTEAFF.